Listed below are T cell receptor beta chains from one sample, sequenced in a study of untreated major depressive disorder. Profiling relied on immunoSEQ multiplex PCR, and the TCRdb table lists in-frame clones only, not all of them. Of 20,000 to 25,000 clones listed, about 87% are singletons. Sequencing was carried out using CD4+ T cells from PBMCs. The receptors were sampled from a woman younger than 45 in good health. CDR3s include the opening cysteine and the closing phenylalanine or tryptophan. The order of the fields is D gene, J gene, V gene, clone size, CDR3 protein, CDR3 DNA. A D gene is named only where the DNA matches it firmly. Some rows mark clone size as missing; the rest say once, few, many or name a class of expanded clone.

- | TRBJ2-7 | TRBV7-9 | - | CASSLPGLRGEQYF | TGTGCCAGCAGCTTACCGGGACTGAGGGGGGAGCAGTACTTC
- | TRBJ2-2 | TRBV6-5 | - | CASRPGQLTGELFF | TGTGCCAGCAGACCAGGACAGCTCACCGGGGAGCTGTTTTTT
- | TRBJ1-5 | TRBV19 | - | CASSSRGVNQPQHF | TGTGCCAGTAGTTCCAGGGGCGTCAATCAGCCCCAGCATTTT
TRBD1 | TRBJ2-7 | TRBV6-6 | - | CASSYFTGASSYEQYF | TGTGCCAGCAGTTACTTCACAGGGGCTTCGTCCTACGAGCAGTACTTC
TRBD1 | TRBJ1-1 | TRBV10-2 | - | CASSGKRTGELAEAFF | TGCGCCAGCAGTGGTAAAAGGACAGGGGAGTTGGCTGAAGCTTTCTTT
- | TRBJ1-1 | TRBV6-5 | - | CASRKVSYTEAFF | TGTGCCAGCAGAAAGGTGTCCTACACTGAAGCTTTCTTT
- | TRBJ1-1 | TRBV29-1 | few | CSESEGRNTEAFF | TGCAGCGAATCGGAGGGGAGAAACACTGAAGCTTTCTTT
- | TRBJ1-5 | TRBV7-2 | - | CASSAQAYYQPQHF | TGTGCCAGCAGCGCCCAGGCTTATTATCAGCCCCAGCATTTT
- | TRBJ1-5 | TRBV6-6 | - | CASSYGHRVPQPQHF | TGTGCCAGCAGTTACGGCCACAGGGTCCCTCAGCCCCAGCATTTT
- | TRBJ2-7 | TRBV5-8 | once | CASRVFYEQYF | TGTGCCAGCAGGGTTTTCTACGAGCAGTACTTC
- | TRBJ1-5 | TRBV2 | - | CASSGGAGWGYSNQPQHF | TGTGCCAGCAGTGGTGGGGCAGGGTGGGGGTATAGCAATCAGCCCCAGCATTTT
TRBD1 | TRBJ1-1 | TRBV4-2 | - | CASSPRAGQMNTEAFF | TGTGCCAGCAGCCCCCGGGCGGGACAGATGAACACTGAAGCTTTCTTT
- | TRBJ1-6 | TRBV28 | - | CASSFVAPGNSPLHF | TGTGCCAGCAGTTTTGTAGCCCCGGGTAATTCACCCCTCCACTTT
- | TRBJ2-7 | TRBV6-6 | few | CASSPRGSEQYF | TGTGCCAGCAGTCCCCGGGGGAGCGAGCAGTACTTC
- | TRBJ2-1 | TRBV7-3 | - | CASSITPLQGIEQFF | TGTGCCAGCAGCATAACACCCTTACAGGGAATTGAGCAGTTCTTC
- | TRBJ2-3 | TRBV29-1 | once | CSSLGAGGADTQYF | TGCAGCTCCCTAGGGGCCGGGGGCGCAGATACGCAGTATTTT
- | TRBJ2-7 | TRBV11-2 | - | CASSLVSQYF | TGTGCCAGCAGCTTAGTCTCACAGTACTTC
TRBD1 | TRBJ1-4 | TRBV6-6 | - | CASSLPPGQGNRGVFF | TGTGCCAGCAGTCTACCTCCGGGACAGGGGAATCGGGGAGTGTTTTTT
- | TRBJ2-7 | TRBV25-1 | few | CASSLDSYEQYF | TGTGCCAGCAGTTTAGATTCCTACGAGCAGTACTTC
TRBD1 | TRBJ1-1 | TRBV30 | - | CAWSVRPGGARGTEAFF | TGTGCCTGGAGTGTACGCCCAGGGGGCGCGAGGGGGACTGAAGCTTTCTTT
- | TRBJ2-3 | TRBV4-3 | - | CASSQEPGGNHPTDTQYF | TGCGCCAGCAGCCAAGAACCCGGGGGTAACCACCCAACAGATACGCAGTATTTT
- | TRBJ2-1 | TRBV19 | few | CASSIYSPSSYNEQFF | TGTGCCAGTAGTATTTACAGCCCCAGCTCCTACAATGAGCAGTTCTTC
TRBD1 | TRBJ1-1 | TRBV30 | - | CAWAGGHNTEAFF | TGTGCCTGGGCAGGGGGGCATAACACTGAAGCTTTCTTT
- | TRBJ2-3 | TRBV11-2 | - | CASSLGTDTQYF | TGTGCCAGCAGCTTAGGCACAGATACGCAGTATTTT
TRBD1 | TRBJ1-2 | TRBV20-1 | - | CSAYTGVGYTF | TGCAGTGCTTACACAGGGGTGGGCTACACCTTC
TRBD1 | TRBJ2-1 | TRBV6-6 | - | CAGSRDRDYNEQFF | TGTGCCGGATCCCGGGACAGGGACTACAATGAGCAGTTCTTC
TRBD1 | TRBJ2-7 | TRBV2 | - | CASSEFGQGAGEQYF | TGTGCCAGCAGTGAATTCGGGCAGGGGGCAGGGGAGCAGTACTTC
- | TRBJ1-1 | TRBV7-6 | - | CASSLARGGWDTEAFF | TGTGCCAGCAGCTTAGCAAGGGGAGGGTGGGACACTGAAGCTTTCTTT
TRBD1 | TRBJ2-7 | TRBV30 | once | CAWSRTGTAPYEQYF | TGTGCCTGGAGTCGGACCGGGACAGCACCCTACGAGCAGTACTTC
- | TRBJ1-2 | TRBV6-1 | - | CASSTFSSGFYGYTF | TGTGCCAGCAGTACCTTCAGCTCGGGGTTCTATGGCTACACCTTC
TRBD2 | TRBJ2-7 | TRBV6-5 | - | CASRNLAGGYEQYF | TGTGCCAGCAGGAACCTAGCGGGGGGTTACGAGCAGTACTTC
- | TRBJ1-2 | TRBV5-1 | - | CASSLSRSYGYTF | TGCGCCAGCAGCTTGTCTCGGAGCTATGGCTACACCTTC
TRBD1 | TRBJ2-2 | TRBV7-3 | - | CASSLTGGKNTGELFF | TGTGCCAGCAGCTTAACAGGGGGCAAGAACACCGGGGAGCTGTTTTTT
- | TRBJ2-3 | TRBV28 | - | CASHRVGTDTQYF | TGTGCCAGTCACAGGGTAGGGACAGATACGCAGTATTTT
- | TRBJ1-1 | TRBV5-1 | - | CASSGGRNTEAFF | TGCGCCAGCAGTGGGGGCAGGAACACTGAAGCTTTCTTT
- | TRBJ2-5 | TRBV11-2 | - | CASSYGRLAETQYF | TGTGCCAGCAGCTACGGACGCCTAGCAGAGACCCAGTACTTC
TRBD1 | TRBJ1-2 | TRBV19 | - | CASSIDRGNYGYTF | TGTGCCAGTAGTATAGACAGGGGGAACTATGGCTACACCTTC
TRBD1 | TRBJ2-1 | TRBV4-1 | - | CASSQEDRTYNEQFF | TGCGCCAGCAGCCAGGAGGACAGGACCTACAATGAGCAGTTCTTC
- | TRBJ1-2 | TRBV28 | few | CASSLSHDSPIYGYTF | TGTGCCAGCAGTTTATCCCATGATTCCCCAATCTATGGCTACACCTTC
- | TRBJ1-1 | TRBV6-5 | - | CASSYDNQGSEAFF | TGTGCCAGCAGTTACGATAACCAGGGGTCTGAAGCTTTCTTT
- | TRBJ2-7 | TRBV25-1 | - | CASSAPSSYEQYF | TGTGCCAGCAGTGCCCCAAGCTCCTACGAGCAGTACTTC
- | TRBJ2-2 | TRBV5-5 | - | CASSSTGNTGELFF | TGTGCCAGCAGCTCGACCGGGAACACCGGGGAGCTGTTTTTT
- | TRBJ2-2 | TRBV21-1 | - | CASSKEASGGPNTGELFF | TGTGCCAGCAGCAAAGAAGCTAGCGGGGGTCCGAACACCGGGGAGCTGTTTTTT
TRBD1 | TRBJ1-4 | TRBV5-1 | - | CASSLTPGTGATNEKLFF | TGCGCCAGCAGCTTGACTCCCGGGACAGGTGCAACTAATGAAAAACTGTTTTTT
- | TRBJ1-5 | TRBV6-1 | once | CASIGFRSNQPQHF | TGTGCCAGCATTGGGTTCCGTAGCAATCAGCCCCAGCATTTT
TRBD1 | TRBJ1-2 | TRBV19 | once | CASSFLQGTGGYTF | TGTGCCAGTAGTTTTCTACAGGGGACGGGCGGCTACACCTTC
- | TRBJ1-1 | TRBV6-1 | - | CASSQDRGWNTEAFF | TGTGCCAGCAGTCAGGATCGGGGGTGGAACACTGAAGCTTTCTTT
TRBD1 | TRBJ1-1 | TRBV6-1 | - | CASRKGTGNTEAFF | TGTGCCAGCCGAAAAGGGACAGGAAACACTGAAGCTTTCTTT
TRBD1 | TRBJ1-5 | TRBV2 | once | CASRGDRSSNQPQHF | TGTGCCAGCAGAGGGGACAGGTCTAGCAATCAGCCCCAGCATTTT
TRBD2 | TRBJ2-3 | TRBV2 | - | CASSPTSGLTDTQYF | TGTGCCAGCAGTCCGACTAGCGGACTCACAGATACGCAGTATTTT
- | TRBJ2-3 | TRBV10-3 | - | CATASSQGPGDTQYF | TGTGCCACGGCGTCCTCCCAGGGGCCGGGGGATACGCAGTATTTT
- | TRBJ2-7 | TRBV28 | - | CASTGPWGFYEQYF | TGTGCCAGCACAGGACCCTGGGGGTTCTACGAGCAGTACTTC
- | TRBJ1-5 | TRBV7-2 | - | CASSFDSPLGQHF | TGTGCCAGCAGCTTCGATAGTCCCCTGGGCCAGCATTTT